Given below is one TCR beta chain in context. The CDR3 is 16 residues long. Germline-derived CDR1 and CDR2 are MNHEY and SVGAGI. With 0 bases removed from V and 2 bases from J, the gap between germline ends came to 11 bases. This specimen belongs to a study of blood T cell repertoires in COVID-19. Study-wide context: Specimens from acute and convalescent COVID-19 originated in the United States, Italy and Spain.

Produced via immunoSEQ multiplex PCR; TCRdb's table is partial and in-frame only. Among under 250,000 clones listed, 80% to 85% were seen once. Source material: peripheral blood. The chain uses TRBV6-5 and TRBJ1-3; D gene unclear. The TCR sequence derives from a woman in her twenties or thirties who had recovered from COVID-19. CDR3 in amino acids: CASSYSGGFAGNTIYF. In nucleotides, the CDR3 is TGTGCCAGCAGTTACTCTGGAGGTTTCGCTGGAAACACCATATATTTT.